This is a list of T cell receptor beta chains from one sample in a study of T cells in Graves' hyperthyroidism and ophthalmopathy. Using its own MiXCR run on the multiplex PCR reads, TCRdb lists one record per CDR3 protein. The sample consists of around 290,000 distinct CDR3 sequences, about 13% of them appearing once. The specimen was blood. The source is a woman aged 40 to 50 with Graves' hyperthyroidism. Both conserved end residues are part of each CDR3. A D gene is named only where the DNA matches it firmly. Some rows have no size entry. The others give once, few or many, or a class for an expanded clone.

D,J,size,V,DNA,CDR3
-,TRBJ2-7,few,TRBV7-9,TGTGCCAGCAGCTTAGCGAGGGGGTTGGATAGCGGAACCCACGAGCAGTACTTC,CASSLARGLDSGTHEQYF
-,TRBJ1-2,many,TRBV28,TGTGCCAGCAGCCCCTCGGGGATTTATGGCTACACCTTC,CASSPSGIYGYTF
TRBD1,TRBJ1-4,many,TRBV10-3,TGTGCCATCAGTGCGGGGGACAGTGAAAAACTGTTTTTT,CAISAGDSEKLFF
TRBD2,TRBJ2-7,many,TRBV28,TGCTCTAGCGGGTACTCCTACGAGCAGTACTTC,CSSGYSYEQYF
TRBD2,TRBJ2-7,-,TRBV20-1,TGCAGTGCTAGAGTGAATCGGGGGGCGGGGGGCGAGCAGTACTTC,CSARVNRGAGGEQYF
TRBD1,TRBJ2-3,many,TRBV12-3/TRBV12-4,TGTGCCAGCAGTTTAGCGCCGGGACAGGGGGGGAGCACAGATACGCAGTATTTT,CASSLAPGQGGSTDTQYF
TRBD2,TRBJ2-5,-,TRBV19,TGTGCCAGTAGTAACGCGGGAGGCGAGACCCAGTACTTC,CASSNAGGETQYF
-,TRBJ2-7,once,TRBV11-2,TGTGCCAGCAGCTTAAACCCTCGTGAGAAGCAGTACTTC,CASSLNPREKQYF
-,TRBJ2-6,many,TRBV6-1,TGTGCCAGCATTGAAGGCGGACCTCTAAACGTCCTGACTTTC,CASIEGGPLNVLTF
TRBD2,TRBJ2-3,-,TRBV9,TGTGCCAGTAGCGGGGGTCACAGCATGACCACAGATACGCAGTATTTT,CASSGGHSMTTDTQYF
-,TRBJ1-1,many,TRBV29-1,TGCAGCGTCGAGATGGGACCAGAAGCTTTCTTT,CSVEMGPEAFF
-,TRBJ2-3,many,TRBV7-2,TGTGCCAGCAGCTTAGCCTCGGGTATCGGAAGCACAGATACGCAGTATTTT,CASSLASGIGSTDTQYF
TRBD1,TRBJ2-2,-,TRBV18,TGTGCCAGCTCAGCAATAAAAACAGGGGCCGGGGAGCTGTTTTTT,CASSAIKTGAGELFF
-,TRBJ1-1,few,TRBV5-6,TGTGCCAGCAGCTTTGAAGGGGGCACTGAAGCTTTCTTT,CASSFEGGTEAFF
-,TRBJ1-1,few,TRBV6-1,TGTGCCACCATCAAGAACACTGAAGCTTTCTTT,CATIKNTEAFF
-,TRBJ1-2,few,TRBV18,TGTGCCAGCTCACCGGGCGGGGTGAGTGGCTACACCTTC,CASSPGGVSGYTF
TRBD1,TRBJ1-2,many,TRBV20-1,TGCAGTGCTAGAAAGGACAGGGGGCGAGGCTACACCTTC,CSARKDRGRGYTF
TRBD1,TRBJ1-1,few,TRBV29-1,TGCAGCGTTTTACAGGGGCCCGAAGCTTTCTTT,CSVLQGPEAFF
-,TRBJ1-4,many,TRBV15,TGTGCCACCAGCAGGGTGCCAACTAATGAAAAACTGTTTTTT,CATSRVPTNEKLFF
-,TRBJ1-2,many,TRBV5-8,TGTGCCAGCAGCTTCGAGGGCTTAGGTGGCTACACCTTC,CASSFEGLGGYTF